This TCR beta chain was sequenced in a study of cytomegalovirus exposure and HLA in healthy donors. This clone has more than one count but fewer than ten. Its specificity is not known. CDR3 length: 15 residues. Germline CDR1 reads GTSNPN; CDR2 reads SVGIG (reference sequence). J lost 1 base, V lost 8 bases, and 13 bases had no gene match. The study's findings and limits: Later work showed greater clonal expansion in HLA-associated TCR beta chains than in equally common others.

The primer mix had 60 Vbeta and 13 Jbeta primers. Assay used: immunoSEQ multiplex PCR; TCRdb lists only in-frame clones, some missing. The top ten clones hold less than 15% of a sample with about 120,000 clones, about 78% of them seen once. The rearrangement uses TRBV30 and TRBJ1-2; 7 nucleotides agree with TRBD1. The sequence was obtained from a woman between 40 and 55 years old in good health and CMV-seropositive. The sample consisted of PBMCs. In nucleotides, the CDR3 is TGTGCCGGCTACCCCAGACAGGGATATAACTATGGCTACACCTTC. It specifies CAGYPRQGYNYGYTF.